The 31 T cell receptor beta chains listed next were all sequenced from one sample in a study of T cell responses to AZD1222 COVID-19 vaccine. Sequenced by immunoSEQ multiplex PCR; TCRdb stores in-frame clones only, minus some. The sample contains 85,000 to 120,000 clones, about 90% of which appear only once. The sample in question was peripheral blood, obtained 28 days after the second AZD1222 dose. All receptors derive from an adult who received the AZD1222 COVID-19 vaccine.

CDR3 protein: CAWSVLIGIGELFF. CDR3 bases: TGTGCCTGGAGTGTACTAATAGGGATCGGGGAGCTGTTTTTT. This chain links TRBV30 with TRBJ2-2, with D unclear. Trimming left V 0 bases short and J 7 bases short, with 12 bases between. CDR3 size: 14 residues. Germline values: CDR1 GTSNPN, CDR2 SVGIG (reference sequence).

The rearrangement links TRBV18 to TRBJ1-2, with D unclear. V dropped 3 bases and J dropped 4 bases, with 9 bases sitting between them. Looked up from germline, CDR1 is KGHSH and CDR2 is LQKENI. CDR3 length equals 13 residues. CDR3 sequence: CASSPDNRYGYTF. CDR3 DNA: TGTGCCAGCTCACCCGACAACCGCTATGGCTACACCTTC. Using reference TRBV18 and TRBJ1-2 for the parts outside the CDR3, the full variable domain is NAGVMQNPRHLVRRRGQEARLRCSPMKGHSHVYWYRQLPEEGLKFMVYLQKENIIDESGMPKERFSAEFPKEGPSILRIQQVVRGDSAAYFCASSPDNRYGYTFGSGTRLTVV.

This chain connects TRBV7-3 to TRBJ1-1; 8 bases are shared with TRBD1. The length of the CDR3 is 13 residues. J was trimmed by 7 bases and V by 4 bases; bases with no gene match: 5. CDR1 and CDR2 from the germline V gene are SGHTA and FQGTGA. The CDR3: CASSYGQGSEAFF. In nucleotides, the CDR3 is TGTGCCAGCAGCTACGGACAGGGAAGTGAAGCTTTCTTT.

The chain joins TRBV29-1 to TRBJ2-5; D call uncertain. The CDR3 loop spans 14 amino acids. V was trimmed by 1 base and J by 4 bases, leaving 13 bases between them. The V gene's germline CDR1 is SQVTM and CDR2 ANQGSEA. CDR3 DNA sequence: TGCAGCGTTGAAGCTAGTAGCAGGCTAGAGACCCAGTACTTC. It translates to CSVEASSRLETQYF. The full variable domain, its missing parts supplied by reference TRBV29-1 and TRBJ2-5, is SAVISQKPSRDICQRGTSLTIQCQVDSQVTMMFWYRQQPGQSLTLIATANQGSEATYESGFVIDKFPISRPNLTFSTLTVSNMSPEDSSIYLCSVEASSRLETQYFGPGTRLLVL.

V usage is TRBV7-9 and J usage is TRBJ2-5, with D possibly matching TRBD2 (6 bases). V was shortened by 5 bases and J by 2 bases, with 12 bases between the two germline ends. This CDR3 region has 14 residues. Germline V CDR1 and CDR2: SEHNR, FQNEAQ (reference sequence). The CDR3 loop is CASSLSGTQETQYF. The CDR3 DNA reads TGTGCCAGCAGCCTTTCCGGGACTCAAGAGACCCAGTACTTC. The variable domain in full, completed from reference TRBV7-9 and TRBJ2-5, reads DTGVSQNPRHKITKRGQNVTFRCDPISEHNRLYWYRQTLGQGPEFLTYFQNEAQLEKSRLLSDRFSAERPKGSFSTLEIQRTEQGDSAMYLCASSLSGTQETQYFGPGTRLLVL.

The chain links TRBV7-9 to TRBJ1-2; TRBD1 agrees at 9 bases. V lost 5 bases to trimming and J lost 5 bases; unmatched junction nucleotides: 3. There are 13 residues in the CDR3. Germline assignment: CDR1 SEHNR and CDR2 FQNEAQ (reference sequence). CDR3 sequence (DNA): TGTGCCAGCAGCCAGACAGGGGGATATGGCTACACCTTC. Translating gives CASSQTGGYGYTF.

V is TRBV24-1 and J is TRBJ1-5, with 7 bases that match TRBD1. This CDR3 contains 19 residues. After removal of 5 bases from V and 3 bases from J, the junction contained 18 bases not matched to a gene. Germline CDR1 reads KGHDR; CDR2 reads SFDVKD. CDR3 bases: TGTGCCACCAGTGTCATCCGAGACTCCGGGACAGAAAACAATCAGCCCCAGCATTTT. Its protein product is CATSVIRDSGTENNQPQHF.

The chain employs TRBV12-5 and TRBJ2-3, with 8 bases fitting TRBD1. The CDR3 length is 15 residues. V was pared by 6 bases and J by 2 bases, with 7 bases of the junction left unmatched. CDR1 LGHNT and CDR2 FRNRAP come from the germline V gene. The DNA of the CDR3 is TGTGCTAGTGGACAGACAGGGGTCCTCACAGATACGCAGTATTTT. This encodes CASGQTGVLTDTQYF.

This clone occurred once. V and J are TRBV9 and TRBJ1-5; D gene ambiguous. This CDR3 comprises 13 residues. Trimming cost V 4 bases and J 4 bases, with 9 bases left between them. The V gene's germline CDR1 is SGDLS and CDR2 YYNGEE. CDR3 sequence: CASSRSENQPQHF. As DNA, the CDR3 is TGTGCCAGCAGCCGGTCGGAGAATCAGCCCCAGCATTTT.

The CDR3 reads CASSFRQNHYGYTF. In nucleotides, the CDR3 is TGTGCCAGCAGCTTCCGGCAGAACCACTATGGCTACACCTTC. This sequence joins TRBV11-2 and TRBJ1-2, with D unresolved. Looked up from germline, CDR1 is SGHAT and CDR2 is FQNNGV. CDR3 size: 14 residues. Between the trimmed V and J ends, which lost 3 bases and 3 bases, there was a span of 11 bases.

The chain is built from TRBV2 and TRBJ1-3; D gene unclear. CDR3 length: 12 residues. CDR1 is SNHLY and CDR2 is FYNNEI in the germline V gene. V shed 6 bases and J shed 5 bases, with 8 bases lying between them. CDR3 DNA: TGTGCCAGCAGCAATCTCCGAAACACCATATATTTT. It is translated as CASSNLRNTIYF. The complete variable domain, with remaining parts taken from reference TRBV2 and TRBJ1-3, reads EPEVTQTPSHQVTQMGQEVILRCVPISNHLYFYWYRQILGQKVEFLVSFYNNEISEKSEIFDDQFSVERPDGSNFTLKIRSTKLEDSAMYFCASSNLRNTIYFGEGSWLTVV.

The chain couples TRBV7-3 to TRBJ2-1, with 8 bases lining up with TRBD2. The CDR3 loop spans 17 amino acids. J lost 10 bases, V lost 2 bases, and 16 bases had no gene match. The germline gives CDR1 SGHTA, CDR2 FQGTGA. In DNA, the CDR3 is TGTGCCAGCAGCTTACAACCTCGGACTAGCCCACCGGGGGAGCAGTTCTTC. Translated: CASSLQPRTSPPGEQFF.

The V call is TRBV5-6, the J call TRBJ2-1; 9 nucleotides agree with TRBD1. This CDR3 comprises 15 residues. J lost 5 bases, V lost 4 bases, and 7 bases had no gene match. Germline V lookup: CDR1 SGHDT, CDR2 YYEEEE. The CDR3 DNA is TGTGCCAGCAGCGATGCCGGGACAGGGAACAATGAGCAGTTCTTC. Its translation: CASSDAGTGNNEQFF.

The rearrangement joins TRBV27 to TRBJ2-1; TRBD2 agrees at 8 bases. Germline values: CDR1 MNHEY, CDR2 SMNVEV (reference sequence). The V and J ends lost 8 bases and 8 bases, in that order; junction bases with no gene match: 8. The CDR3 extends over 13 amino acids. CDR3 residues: CASRGGAGDEQFF. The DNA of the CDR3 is TGTGCCAGCCGGGGGGGCGCGGGAGATGAGCAGTTCTTC.

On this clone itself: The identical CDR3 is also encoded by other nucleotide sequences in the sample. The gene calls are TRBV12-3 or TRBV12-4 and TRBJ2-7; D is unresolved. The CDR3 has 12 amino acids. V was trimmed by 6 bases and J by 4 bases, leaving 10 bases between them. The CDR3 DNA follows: TGTGCCAGCAGCCCTCTCGGGTACGAGCAGTACTTC. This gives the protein CASSPLGYEQYF.

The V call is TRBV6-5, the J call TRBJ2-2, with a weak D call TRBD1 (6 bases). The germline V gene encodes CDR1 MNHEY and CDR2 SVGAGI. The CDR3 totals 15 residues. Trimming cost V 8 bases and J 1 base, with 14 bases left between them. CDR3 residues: CASRRGHRNTGELFF. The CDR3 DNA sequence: TGTGCCAGCCGTCGGGGACACCGGAACACCGGGGAGCTGTTTTTT.

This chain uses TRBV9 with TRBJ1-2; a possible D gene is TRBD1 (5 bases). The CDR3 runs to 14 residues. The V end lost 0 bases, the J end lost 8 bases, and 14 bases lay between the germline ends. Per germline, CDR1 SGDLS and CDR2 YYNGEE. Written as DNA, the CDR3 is TGTGCCAGCAGCGTAGAGGCAGGGTCTAGCGGCTACACCTTC. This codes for CASSVEAGSSGYTF.

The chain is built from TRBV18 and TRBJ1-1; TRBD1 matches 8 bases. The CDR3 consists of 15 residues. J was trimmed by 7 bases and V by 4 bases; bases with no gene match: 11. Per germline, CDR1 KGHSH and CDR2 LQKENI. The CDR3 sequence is CASSHSSGGEVEAFF. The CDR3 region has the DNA TGTGCCAGCTCACATTCGTCAGGGGGCGAGGTTGAAGCTTTCTTT.

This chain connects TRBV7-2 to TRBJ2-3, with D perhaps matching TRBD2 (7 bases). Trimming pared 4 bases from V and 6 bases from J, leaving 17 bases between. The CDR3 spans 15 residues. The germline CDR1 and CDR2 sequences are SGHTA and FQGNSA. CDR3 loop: CASSWGGGLGDTQYF. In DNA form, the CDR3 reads TGTGCCAGCAGCTGGGGGGGCGGTCTTGGGGATACGCAGTATTTT.

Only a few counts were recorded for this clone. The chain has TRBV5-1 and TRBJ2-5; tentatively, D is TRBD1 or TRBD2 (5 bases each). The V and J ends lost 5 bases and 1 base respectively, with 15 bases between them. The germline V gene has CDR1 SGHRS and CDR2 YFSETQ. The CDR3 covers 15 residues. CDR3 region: CASRGDGRSQETQYF. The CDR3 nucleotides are TGCGCCAGCAGAGGGGACGGAAGGAGCCAAGAGACCCAGTACTTC.

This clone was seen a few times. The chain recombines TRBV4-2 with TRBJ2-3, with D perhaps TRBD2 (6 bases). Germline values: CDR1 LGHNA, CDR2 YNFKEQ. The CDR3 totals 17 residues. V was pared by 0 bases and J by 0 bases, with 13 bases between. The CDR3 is CASSQDGKRASTDTQYF. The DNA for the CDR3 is TGTGCCAGCAGCCAAGACGGGAAGCGGGCTAGCACAGATACGCAGTATTTT.

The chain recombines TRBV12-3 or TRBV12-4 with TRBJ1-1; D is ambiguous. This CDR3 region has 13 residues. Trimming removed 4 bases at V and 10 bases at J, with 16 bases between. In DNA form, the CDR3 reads TGTGCCAGCAGTTCCAGCTCTGCCCTGGGAGCTTTCTTT. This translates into CASSSSSALGAFF.

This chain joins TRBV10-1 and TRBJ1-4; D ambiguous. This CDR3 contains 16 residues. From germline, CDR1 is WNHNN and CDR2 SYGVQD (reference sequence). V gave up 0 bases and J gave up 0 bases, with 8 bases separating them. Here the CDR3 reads CASSESTGATNEKLFF. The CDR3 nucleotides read TGCGCCAGCAGTGAGTCGACCGGAGCAACTAATGAAAAACTGTTTTTT.

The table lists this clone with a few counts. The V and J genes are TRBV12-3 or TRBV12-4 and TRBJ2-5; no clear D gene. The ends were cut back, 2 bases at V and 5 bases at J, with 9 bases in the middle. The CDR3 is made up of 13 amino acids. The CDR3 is CASSLLGWETQYF. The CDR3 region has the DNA TGTGCCAGCAGTTTACTAGGATGGGAGACCCAGTACTTC.

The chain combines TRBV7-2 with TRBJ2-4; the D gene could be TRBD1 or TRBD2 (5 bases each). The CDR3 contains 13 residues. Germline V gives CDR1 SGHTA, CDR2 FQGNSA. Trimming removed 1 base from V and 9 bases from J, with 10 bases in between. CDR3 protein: CASSLDGTAIQYF. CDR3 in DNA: TGTGCCAGCAGCTTAGACGGGACGGCCATTCAGTACTTC.

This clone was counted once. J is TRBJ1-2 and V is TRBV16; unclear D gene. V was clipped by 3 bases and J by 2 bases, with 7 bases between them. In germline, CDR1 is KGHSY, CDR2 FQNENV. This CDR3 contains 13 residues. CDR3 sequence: CASSHEGNYGYTF. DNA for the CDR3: TGTGCCAGCAGCCATGAGGGAAACTATGGCTACACCTTC.

The CDR3 sequence is CAIGGPSNWNYGYTF. CDR3 nucleotides: TGTGCCATAGGGGGGCCTTCGAATTGGAACTATGGCTACACCTTC. V is TRBV7-2 and J is TRBJ1-2; a weak D match, TRBD1 (6 bases). Germline values: CDR1 SGHTA, CDR2 FQGNSA. The V end was cut by 10 bases, the J end by 2 bases, with 20 bases between. The CDR3 spans 15 residues.

CDR3 amino acids: CATSDGGEKLFF. Written as DNA, the CDR3 is TGTGCCACCAGTGATGGTGGGGAAAAACTGTTTTTT. The chain links TRBV24-1 to TRBJ1-4; D remains ambiguous. Per germline, CDR1 KGHDR and CDR2 SFDVKD. The CDR3 runs to 12 residues. V gave up 3 bases and J gave up 8 bases, with 6 bases separating them.

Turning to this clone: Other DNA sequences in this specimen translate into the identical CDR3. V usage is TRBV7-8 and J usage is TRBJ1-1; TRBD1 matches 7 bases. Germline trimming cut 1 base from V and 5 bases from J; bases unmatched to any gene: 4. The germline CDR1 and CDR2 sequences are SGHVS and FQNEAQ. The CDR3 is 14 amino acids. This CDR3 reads CASSLGQGVTEAFF. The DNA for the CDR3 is TGTGCCAGCAGCTTAGGACAGGGTGTTACTGAAGCTTTCTTT.

The CDR3 sequence: CASSPDREPQHF. The CDR3 DNA is TGTGCCAGCTCACCAGACAGGGAGCCCCAGCATTTT. This rearrangement joins TRBV18 to TRBJ1-5, with 7 bases lining up with TRBD1. The CDR3 is 12 amino acids. Trimming at V came to 2 bases and at J to 8 bases, leaving 0 bases not matched to a gene. Germline V gene sequence: CDR1 KGHSH, CDR2 LQKENI.

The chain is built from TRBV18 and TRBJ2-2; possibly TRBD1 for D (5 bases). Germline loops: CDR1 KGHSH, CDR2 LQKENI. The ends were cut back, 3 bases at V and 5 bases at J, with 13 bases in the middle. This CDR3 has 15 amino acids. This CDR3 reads CASSPRQGETGELFF. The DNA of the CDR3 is TGTGCCAGCTCACCCCGGCAGGGTGAAACCGGGGAGCTGTTTTTT.